This passage covers 21 T cell receptor beta chains from one sample sequenced in a study of OX40 agonist ivuxolimab in advanced cancers. This table comes from immunoSEQ multiplex PCR, and its TCRdb copy is limited to in-frame clones, with some not included. This table holds 75,000 to 90,000 clones, about 85% found once. Sequencing was performed on CD4+ or CD8+ T cells sorted from blood, taken in a trial of the OX40 agonist ivuxolimab. Receptors originate from an adult with an advanced solid tumor such as melanoma, head and neck, liver or kidney cancer.

The chain carries TRBV29-1 and TRBJ1-1, with TRBD1 matching over 10 bases. J was trimmed by 4 bases and V by 6 bases; bases with no gene match: 5. Per germline, CDR1 SQVTM and CDR2 ANQGSEA. The CDR3 is made up of 13 amino acids. Here the CDR3 reads CSVIGQGGTEAFF. The CDR3, as DNA: TGCAGCGTGATCGGACAGGGGGGCACTGAAGCTTTCTTT.

This clone appeared once. CDR3 DNA: TGTGCCAGCAGCTTGCCGTTTAGCACAGATACGCAGTATTTT. It codes for CASSLPFSTDTQYF. V usage is TRBV5-4 and J usage is TRBJ2-3; D remains unclear. Trimming stripped 1 base from V and 0 bases from J, with 6 bases between. Germline V gene lookup returns CDR1 SGHNT and CDR2 YYREEE (reference sequence). The CDR3 totals 14 residues.

The rearrangement uses TRBV6-5 and TRBJ1-4; D is unresolved. Per germline, CDR1 MNHEY and CDR2 SVGAGI. V shed 2 bases and J shed 13 bases, with 14 bases lying between them. There are 13 residues in the CDR3. In DNA form, the CDR3 reads TGTGCCAGCAGTTACGGGCGGGGTGTTAGACTGTTTTTT. This sequence encodes CASSYGRGVRLFF.

The rearrangement uses TRBV9 and TRBJ1-1; TRBD1 matches 10 bases. The germline V gene encodes CDR1 SGDLS and CDR2 YYNGEE. CDR3 size: 18 residues. The ends lost 0 bases at V and 3 bases at J; junction bases unmatched: 11. CDR3 nucleotides: TGTGCCAGCAGCGTAGGCATTAATTGGGGGACAGGGGACACTGAAGCTTTCTTT. This gives the protein CASSVGINWGTGDTEAFF.

The V call is TRBV6-1, the J call TRBJ2-2; no clear D. CDR1 is MNHNS, CDR2 SASEGT, per germline. The CDR3 consists of 15 residues. Between the trimmed V and J ends, which lost 4 bases and 4 bases, there was a span of 13 bases. CDR3 in amino acids: CASSVSRPATGELFF. DNA for the CDR3: TGTGCCAGCAGTGTTTCCAGACCAGCCACCGGGGAGCTGTTTTTT.

This chain joins TRBV10-2 and TRBJ1-5; perhaps TRBD1 as D (6 bases). Trimming pared 8 bases from V and 0 bases from J, leaving 8 bases between. This CDR3 has 13 residues. Germline V gene lookup returns CDR1 WSHSY and CDR2 SAAADI. CDR3 sequence reads: CASGGASNQPQHF. As DNA, the CDR3 is TGCGCCAGCGGGGGGGCTAGCAATCAGCCCCAGCATTTT.

The genes are TRBV4-1 and TRBJ1-5; D is perhaps TRBD1 (6 bases). The CDR3 has 17 amino acids. The germline CDR1 and CDR2 sequences are MGHRA and YSYEKL. Trimming left V 2 bases short and J 0 bases short, with 14 bases between. This CDR3 reads CASSQLQGSYSNQPQHF. The CDR3, as DNA: TGCGCCAGCAGCCAACTGCAGGGGTCTTATAGCAATCAGCCCCAGCATTTT.

The genes are TRBV5-4 and TRBJ1-6; tentatively, D is TRBD1 (5 bases). The V end lost 5 bases, the J end lost 0 bases, and 12 bases lay between the germline ends. The V gene's germline CDR1 is SGHNT and CDR2 YYREEE (reference sequence). The CDR3 runs to 16 residues. The CDR3 DNA is TGTGCCAGCAGTCAGTACAGGAGCTCCTATAATTCACCCCTCCACTTT. Translated, it gives CASSQYRSSYNSPLHF.

The genes are TRBV19 and TRBJ1-4; 7 bases match TRBD1. Germline values: CDR1 LNHDA, CDR2 SQIVND (reference sequence). V shed 6 bases, J shed 5 bases, and the junction held 6 bases outside the gene matches. This CDR3 is built from 14 residues. Written as DNA, the CDR3 is TGTGCCAGTAGCCAAGGGGGCGTAAATGAAAAACTGTTTTTT. This codes for CASSQGGVNEKLFF.

This clone was detected once. The chain links TRBV5-1 to TRBJ1-1, with TRBD1 as a possible D gene (6 bases). The germline V and J ends were trimmed by 2 bases and 4 bases, with 12 bases remaining between them. The CDR3 is 14 residues long. Germline CDR1 and CDR2: SGHRS and YFSETQ. CDR3 in DNA: TGCGCCAGCAGCTTACAGGGAGGCAGCACTGAAGCTTTCTTT. It encodes CASSLQGGSTEAFF.

The rearrangement links TRBV5-1 to TRBJ1-1; 7 bases map to TRBD1. The CDR3 is made up of 14 amino acids. The junction had 8 bases not matched to a gene; V was cut back by 4 bases and J by 5 bases. Per germline, CDR1 SGHRS and CDR2 YFSETQ. CDR3 protein: CASSPRTGGTEAFF. The CDR3 region has the DNA TGCGCCAGCAGCCCACGGACAGGAGGGACTGAAGCTTTCTTT.

This clone was detected only once. The rearrangement uses TRBV28 and TRBJ2-7; TRBD1 agrees at 8 bases. CDR3 length equals 15 residues. With 4 bases clipped from V and 5 bases from J, the junction kept 10 bases outside the gene matches. Per germline, CDR1 MDHEN and CDR2 SYDVKM. Here the CDR3 DNA reads TGTGCCAGCAGTTGGGATCGACAGGGGAAGCACGAGCAGTACTTC. This translates into CASSWDRQGKHEQYF.

The chain couples TRBV10-1 to TRBJ2-3, with D perhaps TRBD1 (5 bases). This CDR3 is 15 amino acids long. Trimming took 2 bases from V and 3 from J, leaving 12 bases between them. From germline, CDR1 is WNHNN and CDR2 SYGVQD (reference sequence). CDR3 coding DNA: TGCGCCAGCAGTGAGGCTACAGGTAGTACAGATACGCAGTATTTT. It is translated as CASSEATGSTDTQYF.

The chain's CDR3 is CASSKVITTGGHQPQHF. The CDR3 DNA follows: TGTGCCAGCAGCAAGGTAATAACGACAGGGGGTCATCAGCCCCAGCATTTT. This chain joins TRBV27 and TRBJ1-5; TRBD1 agrees at 9 bases. Germline V gene data show CDR1 as MNHEY and CDR2 as SMNVEV (reference sequence). V lost 6 bases and J lost 5; bases outside the gene matches: 14. The CDR3 consists of 17 residues.

The chain links TRBV21-1 to TRBJ2-1; the table assigns TRBD2, which was not confirmed against the DNA. TRBV21-1 is a pseudogene segment. This CDR3 contains 14 residues. CDR3 sequence (DNA): TGTGCCAGCAGCAGGGGACTAGCGGGGGCCGAACAGTTCTTC. As protein: CASSRGLAGAEQFF.

V usage is TRBV25-1 and J usage is TRBJ1-5; possible D gene TRBD1, 5 bases. The germline V gene has CDR1 MGHDK and CDR2 SYGVNS. V lost 3 bases to trimming and J lost 4 bases, with 13 bases between them. The CDR3 sequence is 15 residues long. The CDR3 reads CASSEARGYNQPQHF. CDR3 sequence (DNA): TGTGCCAGCAGTGAGGCAAGGGGCTATAATCAGCCCCAGCATTTT.

This chain links TRBV6-1 with TRBJ1-3; D perhaps matches TRBD1 (5 bases). The CDR3 is 16 amino acids. V lost 4 bases and J 0 bases, leaving 13 bases between the germline ends. Germline CDR1 reads MNHNS; CDR2 reads SASEGT. The CDR3 loop is CASSGKGDHSGNTIYF. As DNA, the CDR3 is TGTGCCAGCAGTGGGAAAGGGGACCACTCTGGAAACACCATATATTTT.

The chain links TRBV7-3 to TRBJ2-2; D might be TRBD2 (6 bases). Germline V gene sequence: CDR1 SGHTA, CDR2 FQGTGA. V lost 7 bases to trimming and J lost 3 bases, with 12 bases between them. The CDR3 is 14 amino acids. The CDR3 nucleotides are TGTGCCAGCAATGGAGGGCCTGACACCGGGGAGCTGTTTTTT. Its protein is CASNGGPDTGELFF.

The rearrangement links TRBV5-1 to TRBJ1-1; D is undetermined. Trimming pared 1 base from V and 8 bases from J, leaving 21 bases between. CDR3 length: 16 residues. The germline V gene encodes CDR1 SGHRS and CDR2 YFSETQ. In DNA, the CDR3 is TGCGCCAGCAGCTTGCTCCCCGCAGACACTCCCTTGGAAGCTTTCTTT. It specifies CASSLLPADTPLEAFF.

The rearrangement joins TRBV13 to TRBJ1-1, with a possible D match to TRBD1 (5 bases). Per germline, CDR1 PRHDT and CDR2 FYEKMQ (reference sequence). The length of the CDR3 is 16 residues. V lost 3 bases and J lost 6, with 20 bases in between. The CDR3 is CASSLNTGPKSAEAFF. The CDR3 DNA sequence: TGTGCCAGCAGCTTGAATACAGGCCCTAAATCGGCTGAAGCTTTCTTT.

This clone was found a few times. The genes are TRBV30 and TRBJ2-7; 7 bases fit TRBD1. CDR3 length: 14 amino acids. Germline-derived CDR1 and CDR2 are GTSNPN and SVGIG (reference sequence). V gave up 3 bases and J gave up 1 base; unmatched junction bases: 6. The CDR3, as DNA: TGTGCCTGGAGGTACAGGGGTAGGTCCTACGAGCAGTACTTC. It encodes CAWRYRGRSYEQYF.